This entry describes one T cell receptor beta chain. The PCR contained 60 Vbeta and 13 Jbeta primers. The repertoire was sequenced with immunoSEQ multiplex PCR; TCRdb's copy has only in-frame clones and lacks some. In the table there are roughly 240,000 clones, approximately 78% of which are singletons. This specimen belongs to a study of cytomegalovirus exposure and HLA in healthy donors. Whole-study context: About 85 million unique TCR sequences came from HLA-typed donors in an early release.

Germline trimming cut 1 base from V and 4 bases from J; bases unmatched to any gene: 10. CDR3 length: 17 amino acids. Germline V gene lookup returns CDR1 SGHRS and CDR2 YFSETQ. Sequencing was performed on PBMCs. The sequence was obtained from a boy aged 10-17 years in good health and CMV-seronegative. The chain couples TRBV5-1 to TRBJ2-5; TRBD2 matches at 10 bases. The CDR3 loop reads CASSLILAGARGETQYF. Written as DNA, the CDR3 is TGCGCCAGCAGCTTGATCCTAGCGGGGGCCCGGGGAGAGACCCAGTACTTC.